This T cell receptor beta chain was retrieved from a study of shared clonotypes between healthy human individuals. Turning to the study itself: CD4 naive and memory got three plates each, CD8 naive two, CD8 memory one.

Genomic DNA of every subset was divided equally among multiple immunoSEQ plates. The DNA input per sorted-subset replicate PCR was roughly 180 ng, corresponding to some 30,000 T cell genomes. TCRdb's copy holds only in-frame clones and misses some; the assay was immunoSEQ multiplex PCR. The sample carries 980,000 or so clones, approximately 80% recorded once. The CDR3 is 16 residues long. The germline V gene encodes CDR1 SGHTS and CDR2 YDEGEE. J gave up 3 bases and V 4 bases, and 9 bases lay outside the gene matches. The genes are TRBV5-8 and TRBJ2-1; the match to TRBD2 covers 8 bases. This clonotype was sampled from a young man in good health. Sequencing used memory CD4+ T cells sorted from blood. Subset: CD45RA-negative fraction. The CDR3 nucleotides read TGTGCCAGCAGCATCAACCACCGGGGGGGCTACAATGAGCAGTTCTTC. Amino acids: CASSINHRGGYNEQFF. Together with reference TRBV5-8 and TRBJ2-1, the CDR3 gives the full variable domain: EAGVTQSPTHLIKTRGQQATLRCSPISGHTSVYWYQQALGLGLQFLLWYDEGEERNRGNFPPRFSGRQFPNYSSELNVNALELEDSALYLCASSINHRGGYNEQFFGPGTRLTVL.